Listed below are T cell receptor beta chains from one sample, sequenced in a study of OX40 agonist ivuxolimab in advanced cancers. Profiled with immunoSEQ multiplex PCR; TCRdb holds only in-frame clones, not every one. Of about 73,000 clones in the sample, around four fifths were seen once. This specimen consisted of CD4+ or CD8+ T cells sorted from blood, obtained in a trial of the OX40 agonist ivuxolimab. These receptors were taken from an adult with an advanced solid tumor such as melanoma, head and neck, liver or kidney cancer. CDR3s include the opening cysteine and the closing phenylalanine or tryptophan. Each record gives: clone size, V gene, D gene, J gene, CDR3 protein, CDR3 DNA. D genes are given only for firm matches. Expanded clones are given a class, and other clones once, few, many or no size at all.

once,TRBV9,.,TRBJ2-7,CASSHKGSSYEQYF,TGTGCCAGCAGCCACAAAGGATCCTCCTACGAGCAGTACTTC
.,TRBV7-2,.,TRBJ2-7,CASSLATGTTYEQYF,TGTGCCAGCAGCTTAGCAACAGGGACCACTTACGAGCAGTACTTC
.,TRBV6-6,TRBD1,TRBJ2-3,CASKTGTGTDTQYF,TGTGCCAGCAAGACCGGGACAGGGACAGATACGCAGTATTTT
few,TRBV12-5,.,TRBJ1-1,CASGLRELNTEAFF,TGTGCTAGTGGTTTGAGGGAACTGAACACTGAAGCTTTCTTT
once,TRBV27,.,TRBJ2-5,CASSLKSWGAGQETQYF,TGTGCCAGCAGTTTAAAATCGTGGGGGGCCGGCCAAGAGACCCAGTACTTC
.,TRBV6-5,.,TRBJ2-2,CASSYSGVTGELFF,TGTGCCAGCAGTTACTCCGGGGTAACCGGGGAGCTGTTTTTT
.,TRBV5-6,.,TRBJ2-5,CASNVGLAGGTQYF,TGTGCCAGCAATGTGGGCCTGGCTGGGGGGACCCAGTACTTC
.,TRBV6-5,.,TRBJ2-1,CASSYQRVEQFF,TGTGCCAGCAGTTACCAGCGGGTTGAGCAGTTCTTC
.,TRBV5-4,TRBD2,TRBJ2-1,CASSLRGGVTYNEQFF,TGTGCCAGCAGCTTGCGGGGGGGAGTTACTTACAATGAGCAGTTCTTC
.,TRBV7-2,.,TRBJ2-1,CASTPSTAYNEQFF,TGTGCCAGCACTCCTTCGACAGCGTACAATGAGCAGTTCTTC
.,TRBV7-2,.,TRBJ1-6,CASSLGAWGSPLHF,TGTGCCAGCAGCTTAGGAGCGTGGGGATCACCCCTCCACTTT
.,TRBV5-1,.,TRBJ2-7,CASSPRLRGYEQYF,TGCGCCAGCAGCCCTAGGCTGAGAGGCTACGAGCAGTACTTC
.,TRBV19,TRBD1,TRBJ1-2,CATCPSQGGYGYTF,TGTGCCACCTGCCCCTCACAGGGGGGCTATGGCTACACCTTC
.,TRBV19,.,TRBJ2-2,CASTRDRLNTGELFF,TGTGCCAGTACGAGAGACAGGTTAAACACCGGGGAGCTGTTTTTT
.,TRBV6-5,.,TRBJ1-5,CASGQDQYQPQHF,TGTGCCAGCGGGCAGGACCAATATCAGCCCCAGCATTTT
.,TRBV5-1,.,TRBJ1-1,CASSPPGETEAFF,TGCGCCAGCAGCCCCCCCGGTGAGACTGAAGCTTTCTTT
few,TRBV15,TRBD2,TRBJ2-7,CATSRSPVGSGSHEQYF,TGTGCCACCAGCAGGAGCCCAGTCGGTAGCGGGAGTCACGAGCAGTACTTC
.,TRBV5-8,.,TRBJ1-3,CASSLEVVSGNTIYF,TGTGCCAGCAGCTTGGAGGTTGTCTCTGGAAACACCATATATTTT
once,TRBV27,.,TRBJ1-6,CASSLSINFYNSPLHF,TGTGCCAGCAGTTTATCGATCAACTTCTATAATTCACCCCTCCACTTT
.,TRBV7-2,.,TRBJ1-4,CASSLGSTLNEKLFF,TGTGCCAGCAGCTTAGGGTCCACCCTTAATGAAAAACTGTTTTTT
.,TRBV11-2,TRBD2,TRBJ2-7,CASSSALAGTTYEQYF,TGTGCCAGCAGCTCAGCCCTAGCGGGGACTACCTACGAGCAGTACTTC
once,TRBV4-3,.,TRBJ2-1,CASSQEDANYNEQFF,TGCGCCAGCAGCCAAGAAGACGCTAACTACAATGAGCAGTTCTTC
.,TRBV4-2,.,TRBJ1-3,CASSQDSGNGNTIYF,TGTGCCAGCAGCCAAGACTCGGGGAATGGAAACACCATATATTTT
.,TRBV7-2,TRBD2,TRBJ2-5,CASRSGTSGTYQETQYF,TGTGCCAGCAGATCCGGGACTAGCGGGACGTACCAAGAGACCCAGTACTTC
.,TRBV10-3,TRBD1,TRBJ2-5,CAIGAGGQETQYF,TGTGCCATCGGGGCAGGGGGCCAAGAGACCCAGTACTTC
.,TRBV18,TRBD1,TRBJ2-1,CASSPRTGGGNEQFF,TGTGCCAGCTCACCTCGGACAGGGGGGGGCAATGAGCAGTTCTTC
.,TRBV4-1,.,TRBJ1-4,CASSQQVNLATNEKLFF,TGCGCCAGCAGCCAGCAAGTTAACCTTGCAACTAATGAAAAACTGTTTTTT
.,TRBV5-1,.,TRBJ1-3,CASSFDRGNTIYF,TGCGCCAGCAGCTTCGACAGGGGAAACACCATATATTTT
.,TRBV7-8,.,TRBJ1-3,CASSLTRSGNTIYF,TGTGCCAGCAGCTTAACCCGCTCTGGAAACACCATATATTTT
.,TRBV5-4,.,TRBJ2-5,CASSGTGLGGPQYF,TGTGCCAGCAGCGGAACAGGGCTGGGCGGCCCCCAGTACTTC
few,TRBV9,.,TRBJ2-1,CASSPQGWGNEQFF,TGTGCCAGCAGCCCCCAAGGATGGGGCAATGAGCAGTTCTTC
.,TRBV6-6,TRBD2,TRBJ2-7,CASSSEGGAYEQYF,TGTGCCAGCAGTTCGGAGGGAGGGGCCTACGAGCAGTACTTC
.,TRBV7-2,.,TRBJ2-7,CASSFLYTLVYEQYF,TGTGCCAGCAGCTTTCTATACACTCTGGTCTACGAGCAGTACTTC
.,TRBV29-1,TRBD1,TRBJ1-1,CSEGDRGGDMNTEAFF,TGCAGCGAAGGGGACAGGGGAGGAGACATGAACACTGAAGCTTTCTTT
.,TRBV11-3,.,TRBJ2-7,CASSPRDPYEQYF,TGTGCCAGCAGCCCCCGCGACCCCTACGAGCAGTACTTC
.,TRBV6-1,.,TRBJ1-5,CASSEYSSNQPQHF,TGTGCCAGCAGTGAATACAGTAGCAATCAGCCCCAGCATTTT
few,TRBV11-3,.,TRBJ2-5,CASSLVSETQYF,TGTGCCAGCAGCTTAGTTAGTGAGACCCAGTACTTC
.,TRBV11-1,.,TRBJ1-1,CASSLNRNTEAFF,TGTGCCAGCAGCCTAAACAGGAACACTGAAGCTTTCTTT
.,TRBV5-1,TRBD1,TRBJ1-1,CASSSQGGTEAFF,TGCGCCAGCAGCTCCCAGGGGGGCACTGAAGCTTTCTTT
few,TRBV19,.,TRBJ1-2,CASTRQAIEYGYTF,TGTGCCAGTACTCGGCAGGCGATTGAGTATGGCTACACCTTC
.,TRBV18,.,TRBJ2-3,CASSPIRQEDTQYF,TGTGCCAGCTCACCAATTAGACAGGAAGATACGCAGTATTTT
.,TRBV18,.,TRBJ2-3,CASSPGTDTQYF,TGTGCCAGCTCACCAGGGACAGATACGCAGTATTTT
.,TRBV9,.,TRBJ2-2,CASSKGVDGSAGELFF,TGTGCCAGCAGCAAAGGTGTTGATGGCTCCGCCGGGGAGCTGTTTTTT
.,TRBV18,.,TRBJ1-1,CASSPRRGDGTEAFF,TGTGCCAGCTCACCACGACGAGGGGACGGCACTGAAGCTTTCTTT
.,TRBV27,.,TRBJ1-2,CASSFLGQYGYTF,TGTGCCAGCAGTTTCCTTGGACAGTATGGCTACACCTTC
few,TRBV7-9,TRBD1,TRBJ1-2,CASSFPTGGTGGYTF,TGTGCCAGCAGTTTCCCAACAGGGGGAACTGGTGGCTACACCTTC
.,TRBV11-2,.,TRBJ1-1,CASSLEPGQNTEAFF,TGTGCCAGCAGCTTAGAGCCAGGTCAGAACACTGAAGCTTTCTTT
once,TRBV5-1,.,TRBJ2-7,CASSLGGAALGEQYF,TGCGCCAGCAGCTTGGGGGGGGCCGCTTTAGGCGAGCAGTACTTC
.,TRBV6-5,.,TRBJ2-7,CASSYNGPDYEQYF,TGTGCCAGCAGTTACAATGGCCCAGACTACGAGCAGTACTTC
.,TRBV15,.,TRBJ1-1,CATSRGGGNTEAFF,TGTGCCACCAGCAGAGGGGGTGGGAACACTGAAGCTTTCTTT
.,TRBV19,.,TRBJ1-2,CASSSTTGAFLGGYTF,TGTGCCAGTAGTTCCACCACGGGGGCTTTTTTGGGGGGATACACCTTC
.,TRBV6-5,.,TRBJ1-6,CASSQDNSPLHF,TGTGCCAGCAGTCAAGATAATTCACCCCTCCACTTT
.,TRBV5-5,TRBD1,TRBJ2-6,CASSWDRGGHVSGANVLTF,TGTGCCAGCAGCTGGGACAGGGGAGGGCACGTCTCTGGGGCCAACGTCCTGACTTTC
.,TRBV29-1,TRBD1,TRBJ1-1,CSVENTGASAEAFF,TGCAGCGTTGAAAACACAGGGGCCAGCGCTGAAGCTTTCTTT
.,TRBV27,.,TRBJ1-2,CASSPESPSMAGGGYTF,TGTGCCAGCAGTCCCGAAAGCCCCTCTATGGCGGGCGGTGGCTACACCTTC
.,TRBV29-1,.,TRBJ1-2,CSVEVQWNYGYTF,TGCAGCGTCGAAGTCCAGTGGAACTATGGCTACACCTTC
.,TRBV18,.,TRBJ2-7,CASSPWLARHEQYF,TGTGCCAGCTCACCATGGCTAGCTCGCCACGAGCAGTACTTC
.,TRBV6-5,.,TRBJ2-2,CASSPRHLDGELFF,TGTGCCAGCAGTCCTCGCCACTTAGACGGGGAGCTGTTTTTT
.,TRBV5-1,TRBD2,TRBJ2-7,CASSLAGGSYEQYF,TGCGCCAGCAGCTTAGCGGGGGGCTCCTACGAGCAGTACTTC